The next 18 T cell receptor beta chains were all read from a single sample in a study of post-analysis software for immune sequencing data. Overall study results and limits: The study found TRBV5-6, TRBV5-1 and TRBV20-1 among a handful of TRBV segments more frequent in patients than controls.

Carried by the TCR beta cDNA libraries were unique molecular identifiers. One entry per CDR3 protein results from TCRdb running MiXCR on the PCR reads. The sample yields approximately 770,000 distinct CDR3 sequences, more than 45% seen once. Their target antigens are unknown. Sequenced material: blood. All receptors come from a girl aged 5 to 17 with multiple sclerosis.

This chain joins TRBV7-9 and TRBJ2-5, with TRBD2 as a possible D gene (5 bases). The V end lost 4 bases, the J end lost 6 bases, and 21 bases lay between the germline ends. The germline V gene has CDR1 SEHNR and CDR2 FQNEAQ (reference sequence). This CDR3 region has 16 residues. CDR3 DNA sequence: TGTGCCAGCAGCTGGATTCCCGGGATCCATTCAAAGACCCAGTACTTC. This encodes CASSWIPGIHSKTQYF.

The J gene is TRBJ2-5, the V gene TRBV11-2; weak D call: TRBD2 (5 bases). The CDR3 runs to 16 residues. Trimming shortened V by 0 bases and J by 5 bases, and 16 bases separated the two germline ends. Germline V CDR1 and CDR2: SGHAT, FQNNGV. In DNA form, the CDR3 reads TGTGCCAGCAGCTTAGATCTAGCTCCTCCGGGGGAGACCCAGTACTTC. Translating gives CASSLDLAPPGETQYF.

The chain uses TRBV9 and TRBJ1-2, with D possibly being TRBD1 (5 bases). V dropped 3 bases and J dropped 2 bases, with 14 bases sitting between them. The CDR3 spans 15 residues. From germline, CDR1 is SGDLS and CDR2 YYNGEE. In DNA form, the CDR3 reads TGTGCCAGCAGCGCGGGACCGGGACCGAACTATGGCTACACCTTC. Its translation is CASSAGPGPNYGYTF.

This clonotype was counted between two and nine times. The V call is TRBV6-1, the J call TRBJ1-1; tentative D call: TRBD1 (6 bases). Germline-derived CDR1 and CDR2 are MNHNS and SASEGT. This CDR3 is built from 14 residues. V lost 8 bases to trimming and J lost 2 bases, with 15 bases between them. CDR3 protein: CASSGDTPNTEAFF. The CDR3 region has the DNA TGTGCCAGCTCTGGGGACACCCCAAACACTGAAGCTTTCTTT.

The rearrangement links TRBV2 to TRBJ1-4, with TRBD1 identical over 12 bases. The CDR3 sequence is 15 residues long. The trim removed 4 bases at V and 8 bases at J, leaving 5 bases unmatched. CDR1 is SNHLY, CDR2 FYNNEI, per germline. The CDR3 loop is CASSVDGTGGEKLFF. The CDR3 DNA is TGTGCCAGCAGTGTAGACGGGACAGGGGGCGAAAAACTGTTTTTT. The variable domain in full, completed from reference TRBV2 and TRBJ1-4, reads EPEVTQTPSHQVTQMGQEVILRCVPISNHLYFYWYRQILGQKVEFLVSFYNNEISEKSEIFDDQFSVERPDGSNFTLKIRSTKLEDSAMYFCASSVDGTGGEKLFFGSGTQLSVL.

This clonotype has just a few counts. The V gene is TRBV6-6, the J gene TRBJ2-4; a weak D match, TRBD2 (5 bases). The closer fit of TRBJ2-7 to the DNA end suggests the J call may be wrong. Germline V gene sequence: CDR1 MNHNY, CDR2 SVGAGI (reference sequence). The CDR3 totals 16 residues. The CDR3 loop is CASSTLGLYASDEQYF. DNA of the CDR3: TGTGCCAGCAGTACCTTAGGACTTTACGCGTCGGACGAGCAGTACTTC.

The chain has TRBV6-6 and TRBJ2-6; D is possibly TRBD1 (6 bases). CDR1 and CDR2 (germline): MNHNY, SVGAGI (reference sequence). V was pared by 6 bases and J by 1 base, with 10 bases between. The CDR3 covers 15 residues. The CDR3 reads CASRNRESGANVLTF. The CDR3 DNA follows: TGTGCCAGCAGAAACAGGGAGTCTGGGGCCAACGTCCTGACTTTC.

This chain links TRBV6-6 with TRBJ2-5, with TRBD2 identical over 7 bases. Judging by the DNA end, TRBJ2-7 fits better; the J call may be wrong. Germline V gene data show CDR1 as MNHNY and CDR2 as SVGAGI (reference sequence). The CDR3 covers 14 residues. The CDR3 sequence: CASSYSSSGYEQYF. DNA of the CDR3: TGTGCCAGCAGTTACTCTTCTAGCGGATACGAGCAGTACTTC.

This clonotype showed up just a few times. This chain connects TRBV7-9 to TRBJ2-5, with 9 bases that match TRBD1. The J call may be mistaken, given a closer DNA end match to TRBJ2-7. This CDR3 has 13 residues. Germline V CDR1 and CDR2: SEHNR, FQNEAQ (reference sequence). Written as DNA, the CDR3 is TGTGCCAGCAGCTGGACAGGGGAAAACGAGCAGTACTTC. It encodes CASSWTGENEQYF.

With regard to this clonotype: An end of the junction differs from the germline gene, which may be a read error. The V call is TRBV7-9, the J call TRBJ2-5, with 7 bases that match TRBD1. CDR1 and CDR2 (germline): SEHNR, FQNEAQ (reference sequence). CDR3 length equals 16 residues. The CDR3 here is CANSKRGLVAQETQYF. The CDR3 nucleotides are TGTGCCAACAGCAAAAGGGGGCTAGTAGCCCAAGAGACCCAGTACTTC.

This clonotype was picked up one time. One junction end does not reproduce the germline sequence, and a read error may be involved. V usage is TRBV9 and J usage is TRBJ2-1, with D possibly matching TRBD2 (5 bases). CDR3 size: 13 residues. CDR1 is SGDLS, CDR2 YYNGEE, per germline. CDR3 sequence: CVSSVQAANEQFF. The CDR3 nucleotides read TGTGTCAGCAGCGTCCAAGCGGCCAATGAGCAGTTCTTC.

This clonotype was seen a handful of times. V is TRBV30 and J is TRBJ1-4, with a weak D call TRBD1 (6 bases). The CDR3 is 13 residues long. Per germline, CDR1 GTSNPN and CDR2 SVGIG (reference sequence). V was clipped by 0 bases and J by 7 bases, with 9 bases between them. The DNA of the CDR3 is TGTGCCTGGAGTGTAAGGGGGGGTGAAAAACTGTTTTTT. Its protein is CAWSVRGGEKLFF.

This clonotype appeared a few times. The rearrangement joins TRBV10-3 to TRBJ2-3; D is possibly TRBD1 (5 bases). CDR1 ENHRY and CDR2 SYGVKD come from the germline V gene. With 10 bases removed from V and 1 base from J, the gap between germline ends came to 18 bases. The CDR3 is 15 amino acids. The CDR3 nucleotides are TGTGCCACCCCCGACCAGGGAATTGGCACAGATACGCAGTATTTT. Its protein product is CATPDQGIGTDTQYF.

The chain links TRBV5-1 to TRBJ2-7; 8 bases agree with TRBD2. The CDR3 runs 16 residues. Germline loops: CDR1 SGHRS, CDR2 YFSETQ. With V trimmed by 0 bases and J by 0 bases, 5 bases remained unmatched. The CDR3 is CASSLDGGRTSYEQYF. The CDR3, as DNA: TGCGCCAGCAGCTTGGACGGCGGGAGGACCTCCTACGAGCAGTACTTC.

Turning to this clonotype: The junction shows a germline mismatch at one end, possibly a read error. The V call is TRBV5-1, the J call TRBJ2-1; the D is unclear. The length of the CDR3 is 12 residues. Germline assignment: CDR1 SGHRS and CDR2 YFSETQ. In DNA, the CDR3 is TGCGCCAGCAGCTTCGGCTACAATGAGCGGTTCTTC. This translates into CASSFGYNERFF.

The chain joins TRBV12-3 or TRBV12-4 to TRBJ2-1, with TRBD2 matching 9 bases. The ends lost 6 bases at V and 3 bases at J; junction bases unmatched: 6. The CDR3 consists of 15 residues. CDR3 loop: CASRLLAGNYNEQFF. In nucleotides, the CDR3 is TGTGCCAGCAGGCTACTAGCGGGCAACTACAATGAGCAGTTCTTC.

This clonotype appeared a single time. This rearrangement joins TRBV20-1 to TRBJ1-2; D might be TRBD1 (5 bases). Germline CDR1 and CDR2: DFQATT and SNEGSKA (reference sequence). The CDR3 has 14 residues. V gave up 0 bases and J gave up 4 bases, with 12 bases separating them. CDR3 in amino acids: CSARESRDRYGYTF. CDR3 nucleotides: TGCAGTGCTAGAGAAAGTCGGGACCGCTATGGCTACACCTTC.

The V call is TRBV6-5, the J call TRBJ2-7; D is possibly TRBD2 (6 bases). Trimming stripped 6 bases from V and 3 bases from J, with 18 bases between. CDR3 length equals 15 residues. Germline V gene data show CDR1 as MNHEY and CDR2 as SVGAGI. The DNA of the CDR3 is TGTGCCAGCAGCCCCCAGGGACTCAGACTCTACGAGCAGTACTTC. Amino acid sequence: CASSPQGLRLYEQYF.